A selection of T cell receptor beta chains follows, all from one sample in a study of molecular identifiers for immune sequencing clone quantification. TCRdb reanalysed the PCR reads using MiXCR and keeps one entry per CDR3 protein. The table includes 37,000 or so distinct CDR3 sequences, approximately 24% detected once. Sequences were obtained from naive CD8+ T cells from blood, with Jurkat cell RNA spiked in. The receptors come from a human donor in good health. Some libraries in this study had Jurkat cell RNA spiked in. Each CDR3 is given with its conserved first and last residue. Each record gives: clone size, V gene, D gene, CDR3 protein. D genes are given only for firm matches. A clone size is listed for some rows: how often the clone was seen (once, few, many), or a class if it is expanded.

>few|TRBV10-3|TRBD1
CAISDPQDRADNEQFF
>-|TRBV20-1|TRBD1
CSARDRTGASPYNSPLHF
>many|TRBV4-2|-
CASSPEGELIAGELFF
>-|TRBV4-1|TRBD1
CACSLSGTGLYEQYF
>many|TRBV11-2|TRBD2
CASSPRGGTSGSVGTDTQYF
>many|TRBV28|TRBD2
CASSLRGRAGDTQYF
>many|TRBV5-6|-
CASSLMYEQFF
>many|TRBV4-3|TRBD1
CASSPGTGAFTQYF
>many|TRBV4-3|-
CASSQGVAALEQFF
>once|TRBV4-3|TRBD1
CASSPGQAVYGYTF
>-|TRBV5-1|TRBD1
CASSYRQGDSTDTQYF
>many|TRBV2|TRBD1
CASRDRGLNYGYTF
>few|TRBV6-2/TRBV6-3|-
CASNPTLSNQPQHF
>many|TRBV5-4|-
CASSLSLLDDNEQFF
>-|TRBV27|TRBD1
CASSPLGRVRGPDSSYNEQFF
>many|TRBV7-8|-
CASGALGKEQYF
>many|TRBV5-4|-
CASSPRDTNSYEQYF
>many|TRBV2|TRBD2
CASSEGGAGEETQYF
>many|TRBV4-3|-
CASSPGVKQGAFF
>-|TRBV29-1|-
CSVSGPAAYEQCF
>many|TRBV7-9|-
CASSPDFEETQYF
>-|TRBV4-3|-
CASSQDHNSGANVLTF
>many|TRBV4-3|TRBD1
CASSQDMAGTDGYTF
>many|TRBV6-5|TRBD1
CASRDEGQGFYGYTF
>many|TRBV2|TRBD2
CASSDPTGTSGEETQYF
>many|TRBV6-5|TRBD2
CASSPSGTSGRVDEQYF
>many|TRBV7-9|-
CASTYRAANEQFF
>-|TRBV7-9|-
CASSAPLGVGEQYF
>many|TRBV18|-
CASSPIPAGESANTEAFF
>-|TRBV7-9|-
CASSSTRPDPDTQYF
>few|TRBV27|TRBD2
CASSLSGRPAYEQYF
>many|TRBV27|-
CASSLITGELFF
>-|TRBV5-3|-
CASSLESSNEKLFF
>few|TRBV24-1|-
CVTSDGGLIDVTDTQYF
>many|TRBV4-1|TRBD1
CASSQEPGQGAGEQYF
>many|TRBV7-9|-
CASSTPGGYEQYF
>many|TRBV20-1|TRBD2
CSARLRGANTDTQYF
>many|TRBV7-9|-
CASRKIPGFTETQYF
>-|TRBV20-1|-
CSAINRDRPNQPQHF
>few|TRBV4-3|-
CASSHGGSGYSGCTF
>many|TRBV30|-
CAWRTGEKLFF
>-|TRBV28|TRBD2
CASSLGLLAGGELTQYF
>few|TRBV7-6|-
CASSLSGGGAFF
>-|TRBV12-5|-
CASGFSGTEAFF
>-|TRBV29-1|-
CSAFGNTGELFF
>few|TRBV29-1|TRBD2
CSVEGLAENYNEQFF
>many|TRBV9|TRBD2
CASSRFQGSRSGRANPGELFF
>many|TRBV7-9|-
CASSKVGPQETQYF
>many|TRBV7-9|-
CASSLSLGETQYF
>many|TRBV7-9|TRBD2
CASSSGNYNEQFF
>many|TRBV4-1|-
CASSQAGSGNQPQHF